This T cell receptor beta chain was profiled in a study of PD-1 blockade in classical Hodgkin lymphoma. The protocol was immunoSEQ multiplex PCR, while the TCRdb copy is restricted to in-frame clones and leaves out a portion. The repertoire holds over 85,000 clones, with 90% to 95% as singletons. Worth noting for this clone: Its antigen is currently unknown.

The time point is: cycle 4 day 1 (C4D1), after less than 7 weeks of nivolumab. Relapse was seen in all patients after autologous stem cell transplantation, and brentuximab vedotin exposure was variable. When best responses were assessed, they were complete response, partial response or progressive disease. Germline assignment: CDR1 SGDLS and CDR2 YYNGEE. The ends were cut back, 3 bases at V and 4 bases at J, with 17 bases in the middle. The CDR3 loop spans 16 amino acids. Overall study results and limits: Similar baseline diversity was found in complete responders and newly diagnosed patients. Patients who began taking nivolumab under 1 year after ASCT were left out.

The receptor was derived from a human donor with classical Hodgkin lymphoma. Here the sequenced sample was peripheral blood mononuclear cells (PBMCs), taken before the fourth cycle of nivolumab. The chain has TRBV9 and TRBJ1-3; D possibly corresponds to TRBD1 (6 bases). Written as DNA, the CDR3 is TGTGCCAGCAGCGCCGACCCCAGGGGCCGCGGAAACACCATATATTTT. This gives the protein CASSADPRGRGNTIYF.